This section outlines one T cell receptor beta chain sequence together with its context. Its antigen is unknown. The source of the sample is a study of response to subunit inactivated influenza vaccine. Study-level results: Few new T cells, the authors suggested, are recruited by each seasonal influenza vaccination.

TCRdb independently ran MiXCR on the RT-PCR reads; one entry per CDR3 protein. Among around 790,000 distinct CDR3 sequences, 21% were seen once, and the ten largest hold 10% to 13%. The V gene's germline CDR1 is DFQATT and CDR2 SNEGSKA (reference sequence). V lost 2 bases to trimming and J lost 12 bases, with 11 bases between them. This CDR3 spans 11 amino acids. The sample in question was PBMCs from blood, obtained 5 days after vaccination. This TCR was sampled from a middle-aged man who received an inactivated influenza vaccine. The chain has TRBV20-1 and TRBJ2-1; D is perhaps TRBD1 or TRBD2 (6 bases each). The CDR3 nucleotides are TGCAGTGCTAGAAGGGGGGAAAGGCAGTTCTTC. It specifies CSARRGERQFF.